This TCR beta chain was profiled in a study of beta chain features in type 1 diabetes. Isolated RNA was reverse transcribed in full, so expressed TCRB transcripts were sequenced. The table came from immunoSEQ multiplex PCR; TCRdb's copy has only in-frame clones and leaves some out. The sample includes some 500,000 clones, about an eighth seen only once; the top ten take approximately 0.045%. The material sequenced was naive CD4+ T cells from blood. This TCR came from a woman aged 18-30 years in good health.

Here the CDR3 DNA reads TGCGCCAGCAGCTCGCGGGGATTGGCGGGGCCCCGCCAAAGCACAGATACGCAGTATTTT. Residues: CASSSRGLAGPRQSTDTQYF. V gene TRBV5-1 combines with J gene TRBJ2-3, with a tentative D call TRBD2 (6 bases). Per germline, CDR1 SGHRS and CDR2 YFSETQ. The length of the CDR3 is 20 residues. V was pared by 3 bases and J by 0 bases, with 26 bases between.